These 11 T cell receptor beta chains originate from one sample sequenced in a study of blood T cells in healthy people across ages. A sample-barcoded 5' primer and a J-beta primer mix were used in a second PCR of roughly 6 to 11 cycles. TCRdb reprocessed the 5' RACE reads via MiXCR and lists one record per CDR3 protein. The sample contains some 1,500,000 distinct CDR3 sequences, 35% to 45% of which appear only once. The specimen was blood. The receptors originated from a woman under 30 in good health.

This chain joins TRBV2 and TRBJ2-3; 7 bases line up with TRBD1. This CDR3 contains 15 residues. The V gene end was trimmed by 4 bases and the J gene end by 3 bases; junction bases not matched to a gene: 7. In germline, CDR1 is SNHLY, CDR2 FYNNEI. CDR3 nucleotides: TGTGCCAGCAGTGCCCCAGACAGGGCAACAGATACGCAGTATTTT. Encoded protein: CASSAPDRATDTQYF.

The rearrangement uses TRBV5-1 and TRBJ1-2, with 9 bases matching TRBD1. The CDR3 runs 14 residues. V lost 4 bases, J lost 7 bases, and 8 bases stayed unmatched. Germline CDR1 is SGHRS and CDR2 is YFSETQ. The CDR3 coding sequence is TGCGCCAGCAGCCTGGGACAGGGAGGCTGTGGCTACACCTTC. This translates into CASSLGQGGCGYTF.

This clonotype was recorded a few times. This chain links TRBV5-6 with TRBJ2-5; D may be TRBD1 (6 bases). Trimming took 5 bases from V and 5 from J, leaving 13 bases between them. The germline V gene encodes CDR1 SGHDT and CDR2 YYEEEE. The CDR3 sequence is 13 residues long. The CDR3 sequence: CASRSQGWETQYF. The CDR3 DNA sequence: TGTGCCAGCAGATCACAGGGCTGGGAGACCCAGTACTTC.

This rearrangement joins TRBV27 to TRBJ1-1, with a weak D call TRBD1 (5 bases). V was pared by 7 bases and J by 2 bases, with 14 bases between. CDR1 is MNHEY, CDR2 SMNVEV, per germline (reference sequence). The length of the CDR3 is 14 residues. CDR3 sequence: CASTRDGGNTEAFF. The CDR3 nucleotides are TGTGCCAGCACCCGAGACGGGGGAAACACTGAAGCTTTCTTT.

This clonotype was found a few times. The J gene is TRBJ1-3, the V gene TRBV7-8; D call uncertain. The V end was cut by 7 bases, the J end by 2 bases, with 12 bases between. The CDR3 is 14 amino acids. The V gene's germline CDR1 is SGHVS and CDR2 FQNEAQ. This chain's CDR3 is CASTAGSAGNTIYF. The CDR3 DNA reads as TGTGCCAGCACCGCGGGCTCGGCTGGAAACACCATATATTTT. The full variable domain, completed using reference TRBV7-8 and TRBJ1-3, is GAGVSQSPRYKVAKRGQDVALRCDPISGHVSLFWYQQALGQGPEFLTYFQNEAQLDKSGLPSDRFFAERPEGSVSTLKIQRTQQEDSAVYLCASTAGSAGNTIYFGEGSWLTVV.

This clonotype has at least ten counts. This rearrangement joins TRBV25-1 to TRBJ2-1; no clear D. With 3 bases removed from V and 4 bases from J, the gap between germline ends came to 4 bases. There are 12 residues in the CDR3. Germline loops: CDR1 MGHDK, CDR2 SYGVNS. This chain's CDR3 is CASSEFYNEQFF. DNA for the CDR3: TGTGCCAGCAGTGAGTTTTACAATGAGCAGTTCTTC.

The J gene is TRBJ1-2, the V gene TRBV4-3; no reliable D call. The germline CDR1 and CDR2 sequences are LGHNA and YSLEER. The V and J ends lost 1 base and 4 bases respectively, with 16 bases between them. The CDR3 consists of 16 residues. The CDR3 loop reads CASSQGWNLVGYGYTF. CDR3 DNA sequence: TGCGCCAGCAGCCAAGGTTGGAACTTGGTGGGCTATGGCTACACCTTC.

This clonotype was counted only a few times. The chain combines TRBV27 with TRBJ1-2; 8 positions agree with TRBD1. The V and J ends lost 6 bases and 4 bases, in that order; junction bases with no gene match: 13. The germline CDR1 and CDR2 sequences are MNHEY and SMNVEV (reference sequence). CDR3 length: 16 residues. Here the CDR3 DNA reads TGTGCCAGCAGCCCCCGGACAGGGCCAATTTCCTATGGCTACACCTTC. Protein sequence: CASSPRTGPISYGYTF.

The chain recombines TRBV3-1 with TRBJ1-4; TRBD1 might be the D (5 bases). This CDR3 is built from 12 residues. V dropped 4 bases and J dropped 14 bases, with 14 bases sitting between them. CDR1 and CDR2 from the germline V gene are LGHDT and YNNKEL (reference sequence). Written as DNA, the CDR3 is TGTGCCAGCAGCCGACATGGACAAGCTCTGTTTTTT. Its protein is CASSRHGQALFF. The full variable domain, its missing parts supplied by reference TRBV3-1 and TRBJ1-4, is DTAVSQTPKYLVTQMGNDKSIKCEQNLGHDTMYWYKQDSKKFLKIMFSYNNKELIINETVPNRFSPKSPDKAHLNLHINSLELGDSAVYFCASSRHGQALFFGSGTQLSVL.

This clonotype was observed a few times. The chain joins TRBV20-1 to TRBJ2-7; D unresolved. V was clipped by 5 bases and J by 0 bases, with 11 bases between them. The germline V gene has CDR1 DFQATT and CDR2 SNEGSKA (reference sequence). The length of the CDR3 is 13 residues. In nucleotides, the CDR3 is TGCAGTGCTGATGGGCGCTTCTCCTACGAGCAGTACTTC. Translation: CSADGRFSYEQYF.

The V call is TRBV3-1, the J call TRBJ1-2; no clear D gene. The length of the CDR3 is 12 residues. With 1 base removed from V and 6 bases from J, the gap between germline ends came to 6 bases. In germline, CDR1 is LGHDT, CDR2 YNNKEL (reference sequence). CDR3 loop: CASSQVTHGYTF. The DNA for the CDR3 is TGTGCCAGCAGCCAAGTTACCCATGGCTACACCTTC.